A single T cell receptor beta chain is shown here with its context. Its antigen target is currently unknown. The sample holds no much larger clone one base away, and base qualities are not on file. The data are from a study of blood T cell repertoires in COVID-19 (dated by TCRdb to about 2020). About the study as a whole: The collaborator samples originated in the United States, Italy and Spain and spanned the acute and convalescent phases of COVID-19. The material from the prospective study consisted of cDNA or gDNA derived from T cells, B-cell-depleted T cells, or PBMCs. Deeply sampled blood TCRbeta repertoires from subjects exposed to, actively infected with, or recovered from COVID-19 were included in the dataset. The repertoires were released in a freely available public database meant as a resource for research on the immune response to SARS-CoV-2. The samples were drawn from the first 160 participants of the ongoing ImmuneRACE study and from 1,254 subjects provided by 6 global collaborators. Sample metadata almost always included a de-identified subject ID, COVID-19 status, age in years and sex. Where available, HLA class I and class II types were obtained from metadata supplied by the sample provider rather than from assay-based typing. Overall study results and their limits: How much clinical and demographic metadata was included differed by source and by participant, and the metadata was provided uncurated.

The immunoSEQ Assay, a bias-controlled multiplex PCR, was used to amplify TCRbeta CDR3 regions from genomic DNA. The authors' analysis ran thus. The number of nucleated cells in each sample was estimated by amplification of reference gene primers within the assay. To quantify the absolute abundance of each unique TCRbeta CDR3 rearrangement, sequence reads were collapsed and filtered. For each sample, productive Simpson clonality was calculated as the square root of Simpson's diversity index over productive rearrangements. TCRdb stores this immuneACCESS table with in-frame sequences only. Part of the clones is absent; in the studies checked, under half of the shortfall reflects unresolved V genes, and no reason is known for the rest. The V and J calls and clone size are taken from that table; D and trimming were inferred from the DNA. Present in this sample are 220,000 or so clones, roughly 84% of which were seen just once. 5.5% to 7.5% of the sample is held by the ten biggest clonotypes.

Participants in the prospective study were aged about 18 to 89 years, lived in about two dozen United States geographic areas, and enrolled through a virtual design. To assign participants to cohorts, the prospective study relied on clinical history that participants themselves reported in a screening survey and a study questionnaire. Recovered participants in ImmuneRACE Cohort 3 were defined by two consecutive negative NP/OP PCR tests, clearance by a healthcare professional, or resolution of symptoms. In the prospective study, mobile phlebotomists collected whole blood, serum and a nasopharyngeal or oropharyngeal swab from each participant. Additional blood draws and questionnaires over an approximately 2-month period could optionally be provided by prospective study participants. Prospective study blood samples were shipped either frozen or at room temperature before DNA extraction. The sequenced material came from PBMCs or T cells enriched from blood (not recorded which). The sequence was obtained from a woman aged 40-49 years who had recovered from COVID-19.

The sequence in DNA is TGTGCCAGCAGCCTTAGGGGTGGGGACAGGGGTTGGAACACTGAAGCTTTCTTT. This translates into CASSLRGGDRGWNTEAFF. The chain joins TRBV3-1 (or the pseudogene TRBV3-2) to TRBJ1-1; a stretch of 10 junction bases matches TRBD1. Germline trimming amounts to 4 bases on V and 1 base on J, with 12 as the count of junction bases outside the gene matches. CDR1 and CDR2, per the germline V gene (reference sequence), are LGHDT and YNNKEL. The CDR3 measures 18 amino acids from cysteine to phenylalanine. The read is trimmed to its CDR3 DNA, 54 bases read in frame from base 1.